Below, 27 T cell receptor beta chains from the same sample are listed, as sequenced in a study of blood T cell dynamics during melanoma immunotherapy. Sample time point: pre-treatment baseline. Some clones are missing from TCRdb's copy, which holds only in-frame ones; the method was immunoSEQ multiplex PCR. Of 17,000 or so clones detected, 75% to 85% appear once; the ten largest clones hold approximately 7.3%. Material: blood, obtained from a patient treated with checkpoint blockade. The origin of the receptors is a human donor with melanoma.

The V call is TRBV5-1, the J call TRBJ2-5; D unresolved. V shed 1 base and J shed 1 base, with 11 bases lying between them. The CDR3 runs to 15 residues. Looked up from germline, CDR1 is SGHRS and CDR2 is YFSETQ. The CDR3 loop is CASSLRGMGQETQYF. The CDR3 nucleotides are TGCGCCAGCAGCTTGCGTGGGATGGGCCAAGAGACCCAGTACTTC. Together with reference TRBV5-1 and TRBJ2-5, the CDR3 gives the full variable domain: KAGVTQTPRYLIKTRGQQVTLSCSPISGHRSVSWYQQTPGQGLQFLFEYFSETQRNKGNFPGRFSGRQFSNSRSEMNVSTLELGDSALYLCASSLRGMGQETQYFGPGTRLLVL.

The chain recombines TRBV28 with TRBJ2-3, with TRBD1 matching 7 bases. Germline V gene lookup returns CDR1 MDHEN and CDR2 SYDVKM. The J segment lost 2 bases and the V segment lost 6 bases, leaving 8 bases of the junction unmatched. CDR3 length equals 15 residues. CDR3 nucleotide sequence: TGTGCCAGCAGACAATACAGGGGTGCCACAGATACGCAGTATTTT. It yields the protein CASRQYRGATDTQYF.

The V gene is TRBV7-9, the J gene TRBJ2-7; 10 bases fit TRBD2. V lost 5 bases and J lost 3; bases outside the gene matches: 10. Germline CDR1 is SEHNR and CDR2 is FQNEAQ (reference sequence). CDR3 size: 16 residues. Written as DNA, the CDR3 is TGTGCCAGCAGCGCAACTAGCGGGACGAGCCTCTACGAGCAGTACTTC. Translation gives CASSATSGTSLYEQYF.

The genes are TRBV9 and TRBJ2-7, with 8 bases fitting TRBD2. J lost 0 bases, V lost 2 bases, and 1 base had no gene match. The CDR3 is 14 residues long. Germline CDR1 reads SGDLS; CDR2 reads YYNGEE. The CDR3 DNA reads TGTGCCAGCAGCGTTAGCGGGACCTCCTACGAGCAGTACTTC. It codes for CASSVSGTSYEQYF.

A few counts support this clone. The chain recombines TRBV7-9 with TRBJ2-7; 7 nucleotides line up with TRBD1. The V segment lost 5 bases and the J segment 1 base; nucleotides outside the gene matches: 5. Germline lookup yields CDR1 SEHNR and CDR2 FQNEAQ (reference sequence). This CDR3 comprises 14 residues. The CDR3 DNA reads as TGTGCCAGCAGCCCGGCGACAGGGTCCTACGAGCAGTACTTC. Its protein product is CASSPATGSYEQYF. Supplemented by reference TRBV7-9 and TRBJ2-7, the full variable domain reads DTGVSQNPRHKITKRGQNVTFRCDPISEHNRLYWYRQTLGQGPEFLTYFQNEAQLEKSRLLSDRFSAERPKGSFSTLEIQRTEQGDSAMYLCASSPATGSYEQYFGPGTRLTVT.

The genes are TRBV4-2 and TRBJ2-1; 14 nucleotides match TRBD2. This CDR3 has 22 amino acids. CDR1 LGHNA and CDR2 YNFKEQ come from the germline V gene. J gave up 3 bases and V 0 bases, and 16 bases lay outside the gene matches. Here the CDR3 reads CASSQDLRGLAGARGFYNEQFF. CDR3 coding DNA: TGTGCCAGCAGCCAAGATCTTCGGGGACTAGCGGGAGCGAGGGGTTTCTACAATGAGCAGTTCTTC.

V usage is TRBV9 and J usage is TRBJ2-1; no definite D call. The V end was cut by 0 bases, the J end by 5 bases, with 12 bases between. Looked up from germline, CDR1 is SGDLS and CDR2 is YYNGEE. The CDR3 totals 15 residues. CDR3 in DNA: TGTGCCAGCAGCGTAGGACGGGTTCCCAACAATGAGCAGTTCTTC. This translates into CASSVGRVPNNEQFF.

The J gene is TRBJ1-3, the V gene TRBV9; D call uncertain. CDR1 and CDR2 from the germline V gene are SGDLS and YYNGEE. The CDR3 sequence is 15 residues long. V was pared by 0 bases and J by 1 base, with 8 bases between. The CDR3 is CASSVEGGSGNTIYF. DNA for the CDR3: TGTGCCAGCAGCGTAGAGGGAGGTTCTGGAAACACCATATATTTT.

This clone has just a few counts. The chain's CDR3 is CASSPTGTAGEAFF. Here the CDR3 DNA reads TGTGCCAGCAGCCCAACCGGGACAGCTGGTGAAGCTTTCTTT. The chain couples TRBV9 to TRBJ1-1; 7 nucleotides agree with TRBD1. The germline CDR1 and CDR2 sequences are SGDLS and YYNGEE. V gave up 4 bases and J gave up 7 bases; unmatched junction bases: 10. This CDR3 is 14 amino acids long. Complete variable domain (other parts from reference TRBV9 and TRBJ1-1): DSGVTQTPKHLITATGQRVTLRCSPRSGDLSVYWYQQSLDQGLQFLIQYYNGEERAKGNILERFSAQQFPDLHSELNLSSLELGDSALYFCASSPTGTAGEAFFGQGTRLTVV.

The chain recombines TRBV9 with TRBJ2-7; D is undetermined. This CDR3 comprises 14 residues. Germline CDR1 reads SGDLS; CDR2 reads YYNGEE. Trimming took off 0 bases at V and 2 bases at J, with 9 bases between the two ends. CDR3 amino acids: CASSVGPTAYEQYF. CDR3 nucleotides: TGTGCCAGCAGCGTAGGTCCCACAGCCTACGAGCAGTACTTC.

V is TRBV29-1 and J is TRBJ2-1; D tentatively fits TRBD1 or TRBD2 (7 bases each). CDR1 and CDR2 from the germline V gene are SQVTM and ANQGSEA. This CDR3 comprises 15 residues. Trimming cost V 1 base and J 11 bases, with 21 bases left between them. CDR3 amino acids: CSVEGPAGEGAKQFF. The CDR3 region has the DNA TGCAGCGTTGAAGGTCCCGCGGGGGAGGGGGCTAAGCAGTTCTTC.

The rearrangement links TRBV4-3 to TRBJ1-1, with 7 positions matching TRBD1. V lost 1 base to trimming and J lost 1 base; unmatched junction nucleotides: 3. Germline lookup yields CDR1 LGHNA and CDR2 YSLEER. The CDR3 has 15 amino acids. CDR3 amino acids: CASSQGQGANTEAFF. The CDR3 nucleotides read TGCGCCAGCAGCCAAGGACAGGGCGCGAACACTGAAGCTTTCTTT.

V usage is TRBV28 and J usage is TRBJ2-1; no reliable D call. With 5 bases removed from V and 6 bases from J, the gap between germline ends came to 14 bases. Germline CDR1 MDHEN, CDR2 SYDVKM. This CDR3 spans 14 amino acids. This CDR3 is CASSPTGLSNEQFF. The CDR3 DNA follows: TGTGCCAGCAGTCCGACGGGCCTTAGCAATGAGCAGTTCTTC.

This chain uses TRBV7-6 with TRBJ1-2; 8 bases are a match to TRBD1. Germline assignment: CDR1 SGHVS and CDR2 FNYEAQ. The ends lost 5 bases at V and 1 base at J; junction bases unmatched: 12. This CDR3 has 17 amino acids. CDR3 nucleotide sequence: TGTGCCAGCAGCCCCCGGACGGCTACAGGGGGTAACTATGGCTACACCTTC. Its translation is CASSPRTATGGNYGYTF.

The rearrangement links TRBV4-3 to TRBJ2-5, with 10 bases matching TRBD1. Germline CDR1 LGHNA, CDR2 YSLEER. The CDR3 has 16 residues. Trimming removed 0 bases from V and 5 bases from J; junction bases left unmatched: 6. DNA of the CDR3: TGCGCCAGCAGCCAAGATGGGACAGGGGTGGAGGAGACCCAGTACTTC. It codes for CASSQDGTGVEETQYF.

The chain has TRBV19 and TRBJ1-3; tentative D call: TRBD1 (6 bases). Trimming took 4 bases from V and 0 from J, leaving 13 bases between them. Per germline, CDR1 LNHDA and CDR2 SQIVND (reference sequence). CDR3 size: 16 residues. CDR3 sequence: CASSRIGQSSGNTIYF. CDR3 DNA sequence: TGTGCCAGTAGTAGAATCGGACAGAGCTCTGGAAACACCATATATTTT. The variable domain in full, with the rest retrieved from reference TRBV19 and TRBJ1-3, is DGGITQSPKYLFRKEGQNVTLSCEQNLNHDAMYWYRQDPGQGLRLIYYSQIVNDFQKGDIAEGYSVSREKKESFPLTVTSAQKNPTAFYLCASSRIGQSSGNTIYFGEGSWLTVV.

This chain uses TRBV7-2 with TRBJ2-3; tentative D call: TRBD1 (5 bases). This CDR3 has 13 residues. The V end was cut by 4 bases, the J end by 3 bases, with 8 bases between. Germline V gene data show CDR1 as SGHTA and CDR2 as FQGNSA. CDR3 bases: TGTGCCAGCAGCTACAGACAGACAGATACGCAGTATTTT. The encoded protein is CASSYRQTDTQYF.

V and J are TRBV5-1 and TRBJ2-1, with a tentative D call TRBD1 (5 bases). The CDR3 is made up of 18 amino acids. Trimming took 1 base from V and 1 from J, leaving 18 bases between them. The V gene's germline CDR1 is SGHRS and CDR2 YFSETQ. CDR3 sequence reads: CASSLWLPKPGSYNEQFF. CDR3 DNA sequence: TGCGCCAGCAGCTTGTGGCTACCTAAGCCAGGGTCCTACAATGAGCAGTTCTTC.

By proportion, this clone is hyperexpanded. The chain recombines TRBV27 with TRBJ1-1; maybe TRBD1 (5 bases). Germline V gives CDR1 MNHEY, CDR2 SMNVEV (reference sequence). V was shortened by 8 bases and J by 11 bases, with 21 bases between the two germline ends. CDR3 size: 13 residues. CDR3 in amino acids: CASFEGRGRRAFF. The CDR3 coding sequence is TGTGCCAGCTTCGAGGGACGGGGGAGACGGGCTTTCTTT.

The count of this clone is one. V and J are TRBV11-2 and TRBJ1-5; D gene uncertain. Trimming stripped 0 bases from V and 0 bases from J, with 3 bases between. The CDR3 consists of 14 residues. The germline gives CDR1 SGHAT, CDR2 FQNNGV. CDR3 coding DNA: TGTGCCAGCAGCTTAGAAAATAGCAATCAGCCCCAGCATTTT. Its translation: CASSLENSNQPQHF.

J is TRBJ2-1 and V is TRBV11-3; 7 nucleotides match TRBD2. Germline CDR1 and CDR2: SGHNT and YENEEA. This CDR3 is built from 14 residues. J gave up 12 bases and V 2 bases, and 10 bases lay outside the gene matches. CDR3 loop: CASSLSSVSGGQFF. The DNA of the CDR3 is TGTGCCAGCAGCTTATCGAGTGTGTCGGGAGGGCAGTTCTTC.

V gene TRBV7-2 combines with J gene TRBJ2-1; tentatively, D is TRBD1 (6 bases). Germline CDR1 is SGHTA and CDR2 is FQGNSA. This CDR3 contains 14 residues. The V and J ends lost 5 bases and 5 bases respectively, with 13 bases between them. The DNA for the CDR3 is TGTGCCAGCAGCCCGGACAGTACCAACAATGAGCAGTTCTTC. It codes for CASSPDSTNNEQFF. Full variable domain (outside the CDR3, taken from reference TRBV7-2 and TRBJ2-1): GAGVSQSPSNKVTEKGKDVELRCDPISGHTALYWYRQSLGQGLEFLIYFQGNSAPDKSGLPSDRFSAERTGGSVSTLTIQRTQQEDSAVYLCASSPDSTNNEQFFGPGTRLTVL.

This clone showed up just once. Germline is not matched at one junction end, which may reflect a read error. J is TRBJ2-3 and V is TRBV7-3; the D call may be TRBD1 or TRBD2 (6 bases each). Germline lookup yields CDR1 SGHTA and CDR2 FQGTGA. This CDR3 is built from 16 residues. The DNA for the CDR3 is TGTGCCAGCAGCCTAACCCACGGGGGCGCCTTGGGTACGCAGTATTTT. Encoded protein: CASSLTHGGALGTQYF.

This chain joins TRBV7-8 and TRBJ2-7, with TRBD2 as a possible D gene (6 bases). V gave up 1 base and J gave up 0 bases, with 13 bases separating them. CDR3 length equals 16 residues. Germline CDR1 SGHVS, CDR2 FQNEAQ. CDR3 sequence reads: CASSLVGSSVSYEQYF. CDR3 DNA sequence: TGTGCCAGCAGCTTAGTTGGTTCTAGCGTCTCCTACGAGCAGTACTTC.

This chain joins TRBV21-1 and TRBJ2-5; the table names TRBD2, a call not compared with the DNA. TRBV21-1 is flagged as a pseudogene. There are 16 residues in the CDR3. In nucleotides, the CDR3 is TGTGCCAGCAGCAACATACGACTAGCGGGCGAAGAGACCCAGTACTTC. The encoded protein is CASSNIRLAGEETQYF.

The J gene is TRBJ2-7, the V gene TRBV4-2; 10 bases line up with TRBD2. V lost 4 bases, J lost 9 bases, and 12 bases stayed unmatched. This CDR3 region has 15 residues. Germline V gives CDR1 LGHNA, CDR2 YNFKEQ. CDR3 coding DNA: TGTGCCAGCAGCCCAGCGGGAGGGCCAGAAGGCGGGCAGTACTTC. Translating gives CASSPAGGPEGGQYF.

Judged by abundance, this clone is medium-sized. This chain's CDR3 is CASSGPGMTDTQYF. For the CDR3, the DNA is TGTGCCAGCAGCGGACCAGGGATGACAGATACGCAGTATTTT. V is TRBV9 and J is TRBJ2-3; D possibly corresponds to TRBD1 (5 bases). The CDR3 spans 14 residues. Between the trimmed V and J ends, which lost 3 bases and 3 bases, there was a span of 11 bases. CDR1 SGDLS and CDR2 YYNGEE come from the germline V gene.